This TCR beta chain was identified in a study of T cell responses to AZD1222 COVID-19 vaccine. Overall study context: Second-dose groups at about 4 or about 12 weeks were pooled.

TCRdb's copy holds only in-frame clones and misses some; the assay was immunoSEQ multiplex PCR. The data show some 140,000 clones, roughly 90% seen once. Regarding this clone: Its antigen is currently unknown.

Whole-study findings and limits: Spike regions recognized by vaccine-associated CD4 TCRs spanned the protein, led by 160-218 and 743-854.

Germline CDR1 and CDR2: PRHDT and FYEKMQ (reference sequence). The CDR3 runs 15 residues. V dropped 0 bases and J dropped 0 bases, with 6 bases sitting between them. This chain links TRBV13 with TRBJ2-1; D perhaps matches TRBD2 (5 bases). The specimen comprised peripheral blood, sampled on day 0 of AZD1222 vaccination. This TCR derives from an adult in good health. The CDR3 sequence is CASSLGRGSYNEQFF. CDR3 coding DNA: TGTGCCAGCAGCTTAGGACGGGGCTCCTACAATGAGCAGTTCTTC.